This TCR beta chain was recorded in a study of shared clonotypes between healthy human individuals. Germline V gene sequence: CDR1 SGHTA, CDR2 FQGNSA. The CDR3 has 15 residues. V was shortened by 1 base and J by 6 bases, with 15 bases between the two germline ends. In the original analysis: Junction-only immunoSEQ sequences carried no quality scores, so filtering differed. TCRdb's copy holds only in-frame clones and misses some; the assay was immunoSEQ multiplex PCR. V, J and clone size derive from that table, while D and trimming were established from the DNA sequence. The data contain about 2.3 million clones, less than 95% of them singletons.

Sequenced material: naive CD4+ T cells from PBMCs. Subset noted: CD45RA+ positively selected. The TCR comes from a young man in good health. Some clones in this sample may be carry-over from other donors' samples. The V and J genes are TRBV7-2 and TRBJ1-1; D uncertain. The CDR3 loop reads CASSLDSVKGSEAFF. The CDR3 coding sequence is TGTGCCAGCAGCTTAGATTCAGTTAAGGGCTCTGAAGCTTTCTTT.